The 31 T cell receptor beta chains in this list originate from one sample, sequenced in a study of blood T cell repertoires in COVID-19. TCRdb's table, derived via immunoSEQ multiplex PCR, lists solely in-frame clones and lacks some. The table shows roughly 230,000 clones, with roughly 87% occurring only once. Sequenced material: peripheral blood. Receptors were obtained from a woman aged 40 to 50 who had recovered from COVID-19.

The rearrangement links TRBV5-1 to TRBJ2-6; TRBD2 aligns across 10 bases. J was trimmed by 2 bases and V by 4 bases; bases with no gene match: 3. Germline V gene data show CDR1 as SGHRS and CDR2 as YFSETQ. The CDR3 is 16 amino acids. The CDR3 DNA is TGCGCCAGCAGCCTAGCGGGAGCCCCTGGGGCCAACGTCCTGACTTTC. Translation gives CASSLAGAPGANVLTF.

The chain is built from TRBV7-9 and TRBJ2-2; 8 bases line up with TRBD1. Germline V gene sequence: CDR1 SEHNR, CDR2 FQNEAQ (reference sequence). This CDR3 region has 15 residues. V lost 7 bases and J lost 3; bases outside the gene matches: 7. DNA of the CDR3: TGTGCCAGCAAAGGACAGGGTGGCGACACCGGGGAGCTGTTTTTT. It yields the protein CASKGQGGDTGELFF.

The chain links TRBV6-5 to TRBJ1-1; 8 bases line up with TRBD1. Germline V gene lookup returns CDR1 MNHEY and CDR2 SVGAGI. There are 14 residues in the CDR3. Trimming took 4 bases from V and 7 from J; bases not matched to a gene: 8. This CDR3 is CASSFSDRGLEAFF. CDR3 in DNA: TGTGCCAGCAGTTTCTCTGACAGGGGTCTTGAAGCTTTCTTT.

The chain combines TRBV6-2 or TRBV6-3 with TRBJ2-3, with D tentatively TRBD2 (6 bases). The CDR3 loop spans 16 amino acids. Germline CDR1 and CDR2: MNHEY and SVGEGT. V was pared by 7 bases and J by 1 base, with 18 bases between. DNA of the CDR3: TGTGCCAGCATCCCGCAGCGGGCCTCCGGCACAGATACGCAGTATTTT. This codes for CASIPQRASGTDTQYF.

The V gene is TRBV10-1, the J gene TRBJ2-1; 8 bases are a match to TRBD2. The length of the CDR3 is 14 residues. J lost 6 bases, V lost 5 bases, and 6 bases had no gene match. Looked up from germline, CDR1 is WNHNN and CDR2 is SYGVQD (reference sequence). CDR3 sequence: CASSSSGSLNEQFF. CDR3 DNA sequence: TGCGCCAGCAGTTCCAGCGGGAGTCTCAATGAGCAGTTCTTC.

This clone was counted a single time. The chain joins TRBV9 to TRBJ2-7, with a weak D call TRBD2 (5 bases). The CDR3 loop spans 13 amino acids. Germline CDR1 and CDR2: SGDLS and YYNGEE. Trimming stripped 1 base from V and 7 bases from J, with 12 bases between. This CDR3 reads CASSVRAGGEQYF. The CDR3 DNA reads as TGTGCCAGCAGCGTAAGGGCGGGTGGGGAGCAGTACTTC.

The CDR3 here is CASSPQGANSGANVLTF. CDR3 coding DNA: TGTGCCAGCTCACCACAGGGGGCAAACTCTGGGGCCAACGTCCTGACTTTC. The chain combines TRBV18 with TRBJ2-6; the match to TRBD1 covers 7 bases. The CDR3 extends over 17 amino acids. Trimming at V came to 1 base and at J to 0 bases, leaving 3 bases not matched to a gene. The germline V gene has CDR1 KGHSH and CDR2 LQKENI.

The chain uses TRBV4-3 and TRBJ2-3; D ambiguous. The germline V and J ends were trimmed by 0 bases and 2 bases, with 9 bases remaining between them. The CDR3 totals 15 residues. Germline V gene data show CDR1 as LGHNA and CDR2 as YSLEER. The CDR3 nucleotides read TGCGCCAGCAGCCAAGATCACGAGCCCACAGATACGCAGTATTTT. As protein: CASSQDHEPTDTQYF.

V and J are TRBV14 and TRBJ1-6; D gene ambiguous. Per the germline V gene, CDR1 is SGHDN and CDR2 is FVKESK. The V end lost 1 base, the J end lost 9 bases, and 7 bases lay between the germline ends. The CDR3 is 13 residues long. The CDR3 here is CASSQAEGSPLHF. The CDR3 DNA reads TGTGCCAGCAGCCAAGCCGAGGGTTCACCCCTCCACTTT.

The J gene is TRBJ1-4, the V gene TRBV20-1; D gene unclear. This CDR3 is built from 11 residues. Germline lookup yields CDR1 DFQATT and CDR2 SNEGSKA (reference sequence). Trimming took off 4 bases at V and 8 bases at J, with 8 bases between the two ends. The CDR3 protein is CSAIAGEKLFF. CDR3 DNA: TGCAGTGCTATCGCAGGAGAAAAACTGTTTTTT.

The rearrangement links TRBV20-1 to TRBJ2-7; a possible D gene is TRBD2 (5 bases). Trimming stripped 3 bases from V and 3 bases from J, with 9 bases between. CDR1 and CDR2 from the germline V gene are DFQATT and SNEGSKA (reference sequence). This CDR3 comprises 12 residues. Written as DNA, the CDR3 is TGCAGTGCTAGTTTGGGGAGCTACGAGCAGTACTTC. Its protein product is CSASLGSYEQYF.

The V call is TRBV5-1, the J call TRBJ1-1; D is uncertain. The CDR3 extends over 14 amino acids. CDR1 is SGHRS, CDR2 YFSETQ, per germline. V gave up 1 base and J gave up 0 bases, with 7 bases separating them. CDR3 in amino acids: CASSLTSLNTEAFF. The CDR3 nucleotides read TGCGCCAGCAGCTTGACCAGTTTGAACACTGAAGCTTTCTTT.

This clone was observed once. At one boundary the junction diverges from the germline segment, which might be a read error. V gene TRBV7-2 combines with J gene TRBJ2-7; the D gene is possibly TRBD2 (6 bases). Looked up from germline, CDR1 is SGHTA and CDR2 is FQGNSA. This CDR3 region has 15 residues. The CDR3 reads CASSVAGGTSYEQYF. Here the CDR3 DNA reads TGTGCCAGCAGCGTAGCCGGGGGTACGTCCTACGAGCAGTACTTC.

The chain links TRBV5-1 to TRBJ2-1; 11 nucleotides agree with TRBD1. Germline V gene data show CDR1 as SGHRS and CDR2 as YFSETQ. This CDR3 contains 15 residues. The V and J ends lost 3 bases and 4 bases, in that order; junction bases with no gene match: 3. This CDR3 is CASSSGQGAYNEQFF. In DNA form, the CDR3 reads TGCGCCAGCAGCTCCGGACAGGGGGCGTACAATGAGCAGTTCTTC.

The J gene is TRBJ2-5, the V gene TRBV15, with TRBD2 matching over 7 bases. J was trimmed by 2 bases and V by 6 bases; bases with no gene match: 9. CDR3 length: 15 amino acids. Germline V gives CDR1 LNHNV, CDR2 YYDKDF (reference sequence). The DNA of the CDR3 is TGTGCCACCAGGGGGAGGGGCGGACTACAAGAGACCCAGTACTTC. It codes for CATRGRGGLQETQYF.

CDR3 nucleotides: TGTGCCAGCAGCTTTACAGGGGGCACGACCTACGAGCAGTACGTC. Its protein product is CASSFTGGTTYEQYV. The J gene is TRBJ2-7, the V gene TRBV11-2; 9 bases are shared with TRBD1. Germline V gene lookup returns CDR1 SGHAT and CDR2 FQNNGV. CDR3 length: 15 amino acids. J was trimmed by 2 bases and V by 3 bases; bases with no gene match: 5.

The rearrangement uses TRBV5-4 and TRBJ2-6, with 9 bases fitting TRBD1. In germline, CDR1 is SGHNT, CDR2 YYREEE (reference sequence). With 3 bases clipped from V and 0 bases from J, the junction kept 1 base outside the gene matches. The CDR3 contains 16 residues. CDR3 amino acids: CASSYRGHSGANVLTF. CDR3 DNA sequence: TGTGCCAGCAGCTACAGGGGGCACTCTGGGGCCAACGTCCTGACTTTC.

The chain couples TRBV18 to TRBJ2-1; possible D gene TRBD2, 6 bases. V lost 3 bases and J lost 6, with 15 bases in between. Germline CDR1 KGHSH, CDR2 LQKENI. This CDR3 has 15 amino acids. The CDR3 DNA reads TGTGCCAGCTCACCCGCCGTTGGAGGGGTCAATGAGCAGTTCTTC. This translates into CASSPAVGGVNEQFF.

J is TRBJ2-7 and V is TRBV19; TRBD1 agrees at 9 bases. There are 14 residues in the CDR3. V dropped 6 bases and J dropped 5; count of bases not matched to a gene: 8. Per germline, CDR1 LNHDA and CDR2 SQIVND (reference sequence). The CDR3 here is CASRHLDRGNEQYV. CDR3 DNA sequence: TGTGCCAGTAGACATTTGGACAGGGGCAACGAGCAGTACGTC.

This chain uses TRBV19 with TRBJ2-1; 10 nucleotides align to TRBD2. Germline trimming cut 6 bases from V and 7 bases from J; bases unmatched to any gene: 12. The CDR3 loop spans 16 amino acids. CDR1 is LNHDA, CDR2 SQIVND, per germline (reference sequence). The CDR3 protein is CASRGNGLAGVNEQFF. CDR3 DNA: TGTGCCAGTAGGGGAAATGGCCTAGCGGGAGTGAATGAGCAGTTCTTC.

This chain uses TRBV3-1 (or the pseudogene TRBV3-2) with TRBJ2-6; tentatively, D is TRBD1 (6 bases). The CDR3 extends over 16 amino acids. From germline, CDR1 is LGHDT and CDR2 YNNKEL (reference sequence). V was pared by 4 bases and J by 2 bases, with 12 bases between. CDR3 sequence: CASSLLGGPGANVLTF. The CDR3 DNA sequence: TGTGCCAGCAGCCTCTTAGGGGGACCTGGGGCCAACGTCCTGACTTTC.

This chain links TRBV5-6 with TRBJ2-3, with a tentative D call TRBD2 (6 bases). Germline V gene lookup returns CDR1 SGHDT and CDR2 YYEEEE. This CDR3 region has 15 residues. Deletions cut 4 bases from V and 4 bases from J, with 16 bases between. The CDR3 sequence is CASSQAPGVADTQYF. CDR3 coding DNA: TGTGCCAGCAGCCAAGCTCCGGGAGTAGCAGATACGCAGTATTTT.

This clone has a handful of counts. The chain has TRBV2 and TRBJ2-7; TRBD1 might be the D (6 bases). The germline gives CDR1 SNHLY, CDR2 FYNNEI. The CDR3 has 12 residues. V was pared by 8 bases and J by 4 bases, with 12 bases between. The CDR3 sequence: CASGQGLYEQYF. CDR3 DNA sequence: TGTGCCAGCGGTCAGGGGTTGTACGAGCAGTACTTC. Supplemented by reference TRBV2 and TRBJ2-7, the full variable domain reads EPEVTQTPSHQVTQMGQEVILRCVPISNHLYFYWYRQILGQKVEFLVSFYNNEISEKSEIFDDQFSVERPDGSNFTLKIRSTKLEDSAMYFCASGQGLYEQYFGPGTRLTVT.

This chain links TRBV6-2 or TRBV6-3 with TRBJ1-1; 8 positions agree with TRBD1. The CDR3 has 15 amino acids. Per germline, CDR1 MNHEY and CDR2 SVGEGT. V lost 4 bases and J lost 1; bases outside the gene matches: 5. CDR3: CASSSPGTGNTEAFF. In DNA form, the CDR3 reads TGTGCCAGCAGTTCGCCCGGGACAGGGAACACTGAAGCTTTCTTT.

The chain combines TRBV18 with TRBJ2-2, with 7 bases that match TRBD1. V dropped 3 bases and J dropped 6; count of bases not matched to a gene: 7. This CDR3 region has 15 residues. Germline lookup yields CDR1 KGHSH and CDR2 LQKENI. DNA for the CDR3: TGTGCCAGCTCACCGGTACAGGGGTCCGCCGGGGAGCTGTTTTTT. This codes for CASSPVQGSAGELFF.

The rearrangement links TRBV14 to TRBJ2-3; 9 nucleotides line up with TRBD1. The CDR3 sequence is 16 residues long. J lost 2 bases, V lost 1 base, and 4 bases had no gene match. Per the germline V gene, CDR1 is SGHDN and CDR2 is FVKESK. The CDR3 DNA is TGTGCCAGCAGCCAAGTGGGACAGGGCCACACAGATACGCAGTATTTT. Residues: CASSQVGQGHTDTQYF.

This chain joins TRBV15 and TRBJ1-6; no definite D call. Germline CDR1 is LNHNV and CDR2 is YYDKDF (reference sequence). With 3 bases removed from V and 12 bases from J, the gap between germline ends came to 9 bases. This CDR3 is built from 12 residues. CDR3 protein: CATSSGREPLHF. The CDR3 DNA reads TGTGCCACCAGCAGCGGGAGGGAACCCCTCCACTTT.

The CDR3, as DNA: TGTGCCAGCAGTCTTCGGACTAGCGGGGGTGGGGATACGCAGTATTTT. Encoded protein: CASSLRTSGGGDTQYF. The V call is TRBV7-9, the J call TRBJ2-3; the match to TRBD2 covers 13 bases. J gave up 6 bases and V 6 bases, and 9 bases lay outside the gene matches. The CDR3 has 16 residues. CDR1 SEHNR and CDR2 FQNEAQ come from the germline V gene (reference sequence).

The rearrangement joins TRBV5-4 to TRBJ2-3, with D uncertain. Germline lookup yields CDR1 SGHNT and CDR2 YYREEE (reference sequence). This CDR3 has 13 residues. V gave up 3 bases and J gave up 1 base, with 6 bases separating them. The CDR3 is CASSSQGTDTQYF. CDR3 DNA: TGTGCCAGCAGCTCCCAGGGCACAGATACGCAGTATTTT.

V and J are TRBV18 and TRBJ2-3, with D perhaps TRBD2 (6 bases). CDR3 length equals 15 residues. Trimming shortened V by 4 bases and J by 0 bases, and 11 bases separated the two germline ends. The V gene's germline CDR1 is KGHSH and CDR2 LQKENI. The CDR3 sequence is CASSLEGLSTDTQYF. The CDR3 DNA is TGTGCCAGCTCACTAGAGGGACTGAGCACAGATACGCAGTATTTT.

V usage is TRBV12-5 and J usage is TRBJ1-2; no firm D call. Looked up from germline, CDR1 is LGHNT and CDR2 is FRNRAP. This CDR3 comprises 11 residues. V lost 6 bases and J 7 bases, leaving 9 bases between the germline ends. As DNA, the CDR3 is TGTGCTAGTGGCACATCGATTGGCTACACCTTC. Encoded protein: CASGTSIGYTF.